A selection of T cell receptor beta chains follows, all from one sample in a study of PD-1 blockade in classical Hodgkin lymphoma. Only in-frame clones appear in the TCRdb table, and some are missing; sequencing was by immunoSEQ multiplex PCR. Among under 40,000 clones listed, around 80% were seen once. This material consisted of peripheral blood mononuclear cells (PBMCs), taken before the fourth cycle of nivolumab. These receptors all come from a human donor with classical Hodgkin lymphoma. Each CDR3 is given with its conserved first and last residue. Fields, in order: V gene, J gene, D gene, clone size, CDR3 length, CDR3 protein, CDR3 DNA. D genes are given only for firm matches. The size of a clone is reported for some rows only, either as once, few or many, or as a class for expanded clones.

v_gene: TRBV2; j_gene: TRBJ1-4; d_gene: TRBD1; abundance: .; len: 15; CDR3aa: CASSEGTGGDEKLFF; CDR3nt: TGTGCCAGCAGTGAGGGGACAGGGGGAGATGAAAAACTGTTTTTT
v_gene: TRBV4-1; j_gene: TRBJ2-5; d_gene: .; abundance: .; len: 16; CDR3aa: CASSQGGPPLIRTQYF; CDR3nt: TGCGCCAGCAGCCAAGGGGGACCTCCACTTATCCGGACCCAGTACTTC
v_gene: TRBV19; j_gene: TRBJ1-1; d_gene: .; abundance: .; len: 16; CDR3aa: CASSIGGARMNTEAFF; CDR3nt: TGTGCCAGTAGCATTGGGGGGGCGCGTATGAACACTGAAGCTTTCTTT
v_gene: TRBV7-9; j_gene: TRBJ2-5; d_gene: .; abundance: .; len: 18; CDR3aa: CASSLRGNRVGLQETQYF; CDR3nt: TGTGCCAGCAGCTTAAGGGGGAATCGGGTAGGGCTACAAGAGACCCAGTACTTC
v_gene: TRBV4-2; j_gene: TRBJ1-2; d_gene: .; abundance: .; len: 11; CDR3aa: CASSQEWGYTF; CDR3nt: TGTGCCAGCAGCCAAGAGTGGGGCTACACCTTC
v_gene: TRBV5-7; j_gene: TRBJ2-2; d_gene: TRBD1; abundance: .; len: 16; CDR3aa: CASSSRDRGRAGELFF; CDR3nt: TGTGCCAGCAGCTCGAGAGACAGGGGACGGGCCGGGGAGCTGTTTTTT
v_gene: TRBV25-1; j_gene: TRBJ1-6; d_gene: TRBD1; abundance: .; len: 16; CDR3aa: CASSEYGETGNSPLHF; CDR3nt: TGTGCCAGCAGTGAATATGGTGAGACAGGGAATTCACCCCTCCACTTT
v_gene: TRBV18; j_gene: TRBJ1-2; d_gene: .; abundance: .; len: 14; CDR3aa: CASSPQGSDYGYTF; CDR3nt: TGTGCCAGCTCACCACAGGGAAGTGACTATGGCTACACCTTC
v_gene: TRBV7-2; j_gene: TRBJ2-3; d_gene: TRBD2; abundance: .; len: 17; CDR3aa: CASSLGASGGSGDTQYF; CDR3nt: TGTGCCAGCAGCTTAGGGGCTAGCGGGGGGTCTGGAGATACGCAGTATTTT
v_gene: TRBV28; j_gene: TRBJ2-5; d_gene: TRBD2; abundance: .; len: 16; CDR3aa: CASTRGLAGGQETQYF; CDR3nt: TGTGCCAGCACCCGCGGACTAGCGGGGGGTCAAGAGACCCAGTACTTC
v_gene: TRBV5-6; j_gene: TRBJ2-7; d_gene: TRBD2; abundance: few; len: 16; CDR3aa: CASSLALAGAHYEQYF; CDR3nt: TGTGCCAGCAGCTTGGCACTAGCGGGGGCTCACTACGAGCAGTACTTC
v_gene: TRBV28; j_gene: TRBJ2-7; d_gene: TRBD2; abundance: .; len: 14; CDR3aa: CASSFLGTSYEQYF; CDR3nt: TGTGCCAGCAGTTTCCTCGGGACTAGCTACGAGCAGTACTTC
v_gene: TRBV10-3; j_gene: TRBJ1-1; d_gene: .; abundance: .; len: 14; CDR3aa: CASTSLSDNTEAFF; CDR3nt: TGTGCCAGTACGAGTCTCTCAGATAACACTGAAGCTTTCTTT
v_gene: TRBV5-1; j_gene: TRBJ2-1; d_gene: .; abundance: few; len: 15; CDR3aa: CASRLSVQSYNEQFF; CDR3nt: TGCGCCAGCAGACTGTCGGTTCAGAGCTACAATGAGCAGTTCTTC
v_gene: TRBV5-6; j_gene: TRBJ2-2; d_gene: TRBD1; abundance: .; len: 14; CDR3aa: CASSLDRTTGELFF; CDR3nt: TGTGCCAGCAGCCTGGACAGGACGACCGGGGAGCTGTTTTTT